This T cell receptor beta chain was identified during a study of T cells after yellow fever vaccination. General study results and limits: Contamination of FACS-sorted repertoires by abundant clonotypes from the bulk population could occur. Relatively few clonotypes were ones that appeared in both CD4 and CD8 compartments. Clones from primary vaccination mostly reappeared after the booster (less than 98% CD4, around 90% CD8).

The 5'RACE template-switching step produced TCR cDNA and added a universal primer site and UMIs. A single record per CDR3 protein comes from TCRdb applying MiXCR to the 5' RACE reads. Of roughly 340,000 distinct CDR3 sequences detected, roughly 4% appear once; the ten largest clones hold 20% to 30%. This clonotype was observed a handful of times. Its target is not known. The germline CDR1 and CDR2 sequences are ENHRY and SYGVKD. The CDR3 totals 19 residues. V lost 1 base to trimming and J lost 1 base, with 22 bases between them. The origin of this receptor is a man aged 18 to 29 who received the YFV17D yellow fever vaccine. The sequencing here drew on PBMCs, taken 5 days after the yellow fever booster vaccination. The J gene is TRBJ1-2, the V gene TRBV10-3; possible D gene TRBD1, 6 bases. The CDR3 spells CAISELKRDKGRFNYGYTF. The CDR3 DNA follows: TGTGCCATCAGTGAGTTAAAAAGGGACAAGGGCCGCTTTAACTATGGCTACACCTTC.